Presented here are 12 T cell receptor beta chains from one specimen sequenced in a study of blood T cell repertoires in COVID-19. TCRdb keeps only in-frame clones here, not all; method: immunoSEQ multiplex PCR. The sample includes about 150,000 clones, about nine tenths of them seen just once. Material for sequencing was peripheral blood. All receptors derive from a woman aged 55-70 years with active or convalescent COVID-19.

The rearrangement joins TRBV10-3 to TRBJ2-1; 7 positions match TRBD2. Germline V gene sequence: CDR1 ENHRY, CDR2 SYGVKD. Unmatched junction bases numbered 9, after V lost 3 bases and J lost 7 bases. This CDR3 spans 15 amino acids. CDR3: CAISDPGLVGNEQFF. CDR3 coding DNA: TGTGCCATCAGTGACCCCGGACTAGTGGGGAATGAGCAGTTCTTC.

In its sample, this clone was seen a few times. The CDR3 loop reads CASSSTGTSGGAHEQYF. DNA of the CDR3: TGCGCCAGCAGCTCGACCGGGACTAGCGGGGGGGCCCACGAGCAGTACTTC. The chain combines TRBV5-1 with TRBJ2-7, with 16 bases identical to TRBD2. CDR1 is SGHRS, CDR2 YFSETQ, per germline. The CDR3 extends over 17 amino acids. V trimming: 3 bases; J trimming: 5 bases; junction bases outside the gene matches: 8.

This sequence joins TRBV5-1 and TRBJ2-7; 10 bases are a match to TRBD2. The germline V gene encodes CDR1 SGHRS and CDR2 YFSETQ. The CDR3 has 18 residues. V trimming: 0 bases; J trimming: 1 base; junction bases outside the gene matches: 10. The CDR3 DNA sequence: TGCGCCAGCAGCTTGGTTGCCAGCGGGGGGGGTCCTTCCTACGAGCAGTACTTC. Translation: CASSLVASGGGPSYEQYF.

This rearrangement joins TRBV6-2 or TRBV6-3 to TRBJ2-7; D gene unclear. Germline CDR1 and CDR2: MNHEY and SVGEGT. V was trimmed by 0 bases and J by 4 bases, leaving 13 bases between them. The CDR3 contains 15 residues. Written as DNA, the CDR3 is TGTGCCAGCAGTTACTCGAGTATTTTAAGATACGAGCAGTACTTC. Residues: CASSYSSILRYEQYF.

This clone has only one observation. The chain links TRBV10-2 to TRBJ1-6; unclear D gene. The V gene lost 2 bases and the J gene lost 4 bases, with 12 bases spanning the gap. This CDR3 spans 16 amino acids. The V gene's germline CDR1 is WSHSY and CDR2 SAAADI. CDR3 in amino acids: CASSELDWYYNSPLHF. In DNA form, the CDR3 reads TGCGCCAGCAGTGAGCTGGACTGGTATTATAATTCACCCCTCCACTTT.

The chain recombines TRBV5-6 with TRBJ1-1; no clear D gene. The V end was cut by 4 bases, the J end by 5 bases, with 6 bases between. There are 11 residues in the CDR3. Germline CDR1 reads SGHDT; CDR2 reads YYEEEE. The CDR3 protein is CASSRRTEAFF. The CDR3 DNA reads TGTGCCAGCAGCAGGAGAACTGAAGCTTTCTTT.

This chain uses TRBV7-9 with TRBJ1-3; 7 nucleotides agree with TRBD1. Germline V lookup: CDR1 SEHNR, CDR2 FQNEAQ (reference sequence). The CDR3 runs 14 residues. With V trimmed by 6 bases and J by 3 bases, 5 bases remained unmatched. CDR3 DNA: TGTGCCAGCAGTAATACAGGGGTTGGAAACACCATATATTTT. This sequence encodes CASSNTGVGNTIYF.

The rearrangement joins TRBV27 to TRBJ2-3, with 15 nucleotides matching TRBD2. Looked up from germline, CDR1 is MNHEY and CDR2 is SMNVEV (reference sequence). CDR3 size: 18 residues. V lost 3 bases to trimming and J lost 4 bases; unmatched junction nucleotides: 8. In nucleotides, the CDR3 is TGTGCCAGCAGTTTTAGGACTAGCGGGGGGGTTTTCTCAGATACGCAGTATTTT. Translation gives CASSFRTSGGVFSDTQYF.

The V gene is TRBV3-1 (or the pseudogene TRBV3-2), the J gene TRBJ2-5; no reliable D call. This CDR3 comprises 12 residues. Germline V CDR1 and CDR2: LGHDT, YNNKEL (reference sequence). The V end was cut by 4 bases, the J end by 10 bases, with 13 bases between. The chain's CDR3 is CASSLTEQLQYF. CDR3 nucleotides: TGTGCCAGCAGCCTCACCGAACAGCTCCAGTACTTC.

The gene calls are TRBV6-5 and TRBJ2-7; weak D call: TRBD2 (7 bases). Germline CDR1 MNHEY, CDR2 SVGAGI. V shed 5 bases and J shed 2 bases, with 16 bases lying between them. The CDR3 loop spans 15 amino acids. CDR3 residues: CASSPLGGVTYEQYF. Here the CDR3 DNA reads TGTGCCAGCAGTCCCCTAGGGGGGGTAACCTACGAGCAGTACTTC.

The chain uses TRBV19 and TRBJ1-5; 10 nucleotides line up with TRBD1. V lost 0 bases to trimming and J lost 7 bases; unmatched junction nucleotides: 6. The germline V gene encodes CDR1 LNHDA and CDR2 SQIVND (reference sequence). CDR3 length: 16 residues. CDR3 sequence: CASSIEETGGRQPQHF. CDR3 sequence (DNA): TGTGCCAGTAGTATAGAGGAGACAGGGGGCAGGCAGCCCCAGCATTTT.

The J gene is TRBJ1-4, the V gene TRBV5-8; tentative D call: TRBD1 (5 bases). The V gene lost 6 bases and the J gene lost 8 bases, with 23 bases spanning the gap. Germline V CDR1 and CDR2: SGHTS, YDEGEE. This CDR3 is built from 16 residues. CDR3 amino acids: CASTRAFSGHSEKLFF. CDR3 sequence (DNA): TGTGCCAGCACCCGGGCGTTCTCAGGGCATTCGGAAAAACTGTTTTTT.